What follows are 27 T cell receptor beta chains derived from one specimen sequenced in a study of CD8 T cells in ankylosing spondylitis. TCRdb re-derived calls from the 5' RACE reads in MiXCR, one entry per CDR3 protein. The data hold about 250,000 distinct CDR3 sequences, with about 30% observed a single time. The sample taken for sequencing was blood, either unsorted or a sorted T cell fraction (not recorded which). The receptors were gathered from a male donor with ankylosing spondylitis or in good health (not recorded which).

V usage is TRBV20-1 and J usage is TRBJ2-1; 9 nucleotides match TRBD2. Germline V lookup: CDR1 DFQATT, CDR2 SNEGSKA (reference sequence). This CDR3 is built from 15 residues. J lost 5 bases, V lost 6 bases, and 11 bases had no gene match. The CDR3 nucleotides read TGCAGTGCCCCGCCGGCGGGGGGGTTTGACAATGAGCAGTTCTTC. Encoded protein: CSAPPAGGFDNEQFF.

CDR3 in amino acids: CAWSGPARGTIYF. The CDR3 region has the DNA TGTGCCTGGAGTGGACCTGCTCGAGGCACCATATATTTT. The V gene is TRBV30, the J gene TRBJ1-3, with D unclear. Germline loops: CDR1 GTSNPN, CDR2 SVGIG (reference sequence). The CDR3 consists of 13 residues. Trimming took 1 base from V and 9 from J, leaving 13 bases between them.

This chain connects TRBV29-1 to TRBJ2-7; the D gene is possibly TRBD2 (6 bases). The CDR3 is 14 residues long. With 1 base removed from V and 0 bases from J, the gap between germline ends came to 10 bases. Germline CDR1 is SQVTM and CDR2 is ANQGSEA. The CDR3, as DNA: TGCAGCGTTGAAGGACTAGAGGGCTCCTACGAGCAGTACTTC. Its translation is CSVEGLEGSYEQYF.

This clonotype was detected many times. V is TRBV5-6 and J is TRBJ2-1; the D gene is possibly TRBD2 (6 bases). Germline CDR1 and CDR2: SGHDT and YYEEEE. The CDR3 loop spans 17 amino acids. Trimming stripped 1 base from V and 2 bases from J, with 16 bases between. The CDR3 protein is CASSLTGSGLTYNEQFF. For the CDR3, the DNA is TGTGCCAGCAGCTTGACGGGGAGCGGACTAACCTACAATGAGCAGTTCTTC.

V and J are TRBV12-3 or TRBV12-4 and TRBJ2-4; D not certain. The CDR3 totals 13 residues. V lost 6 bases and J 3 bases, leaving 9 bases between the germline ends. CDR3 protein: CASSLDLKNIQYF. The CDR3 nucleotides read TGTGCCAGCAGCCTGGACCTCAAAAACATTCAGTACTTC.

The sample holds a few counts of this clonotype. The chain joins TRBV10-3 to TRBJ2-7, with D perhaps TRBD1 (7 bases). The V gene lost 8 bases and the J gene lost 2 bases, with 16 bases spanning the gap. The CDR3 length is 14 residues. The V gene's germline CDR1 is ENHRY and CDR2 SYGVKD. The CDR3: CAIGDREAPYEQYF. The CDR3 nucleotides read TGTGCCATCGGAGACAGGGAGGCCCCCTACGAGCAGTACTTC.

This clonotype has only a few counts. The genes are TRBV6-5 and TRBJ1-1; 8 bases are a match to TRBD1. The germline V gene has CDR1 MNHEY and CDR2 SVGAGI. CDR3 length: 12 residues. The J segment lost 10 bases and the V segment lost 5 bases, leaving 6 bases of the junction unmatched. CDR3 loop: CASSRQGRTAFF. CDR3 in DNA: TGTGCCAGCAGTAGACAGGGGCGTACAGCTTTCTTT.

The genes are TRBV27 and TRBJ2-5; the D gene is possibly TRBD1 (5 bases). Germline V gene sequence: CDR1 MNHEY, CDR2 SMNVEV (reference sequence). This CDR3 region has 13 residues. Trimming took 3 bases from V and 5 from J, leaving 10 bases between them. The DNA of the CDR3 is TGTGCCAGCAGTTTGGGGCTCCTGGAGACCCAGTACTTC. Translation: CASSLGLLETQYF.

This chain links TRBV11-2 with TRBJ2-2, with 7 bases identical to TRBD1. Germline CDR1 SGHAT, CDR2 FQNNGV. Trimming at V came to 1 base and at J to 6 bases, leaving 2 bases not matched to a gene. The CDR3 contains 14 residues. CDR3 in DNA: TGTGCCAGCAGCTTAGGACAGGGTTCCGGGGAGCTGTTTTTT. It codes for CASSLGQGSGELFF. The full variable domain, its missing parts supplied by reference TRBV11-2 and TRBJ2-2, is EAGVAQSPRYKIIEKRQSVAFWCNPISGHATLYWYQQILGQGPKLLIQFQNNGVVDDSQLPKDRFSAERLKGVDSTLKIQPAKLEDSAVYLCASSLGQGSGELFFGEGSRLTVL.

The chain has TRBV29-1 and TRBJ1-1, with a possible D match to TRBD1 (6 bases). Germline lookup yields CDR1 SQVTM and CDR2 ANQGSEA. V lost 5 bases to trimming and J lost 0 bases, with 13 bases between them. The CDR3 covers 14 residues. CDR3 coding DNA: TGCAGCGTTTCTCTACAGGGTCTGAACACTGAAGCTTTCTTT. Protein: CSVSLQGLNTEAFF.

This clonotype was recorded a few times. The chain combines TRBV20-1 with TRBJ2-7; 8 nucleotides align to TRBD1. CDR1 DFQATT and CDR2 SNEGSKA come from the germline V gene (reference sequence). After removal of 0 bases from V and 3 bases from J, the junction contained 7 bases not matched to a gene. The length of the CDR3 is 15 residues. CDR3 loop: CSARDLPGTGYEQYF. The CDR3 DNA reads TGCAGTGCTAGAGACTTACCCGGGACAGGCTACGAGCAGTACTTC.

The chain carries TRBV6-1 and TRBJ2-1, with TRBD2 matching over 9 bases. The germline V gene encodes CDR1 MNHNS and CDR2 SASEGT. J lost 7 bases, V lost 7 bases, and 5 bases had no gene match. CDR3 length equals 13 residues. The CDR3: CASKAGGPNEQFF. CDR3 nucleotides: TGTGCCAGCAAGGCGGGGGGGCCGAATGAGCAGTTCTTC.

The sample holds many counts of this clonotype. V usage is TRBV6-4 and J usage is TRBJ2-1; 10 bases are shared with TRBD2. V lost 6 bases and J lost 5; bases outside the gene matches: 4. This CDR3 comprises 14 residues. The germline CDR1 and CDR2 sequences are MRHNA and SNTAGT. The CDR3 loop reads CASRGLAINNEQFF. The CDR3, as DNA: TGTGCCAGCAGGGGACTAGCGATAAACAATGAGCAGTTCTTC.

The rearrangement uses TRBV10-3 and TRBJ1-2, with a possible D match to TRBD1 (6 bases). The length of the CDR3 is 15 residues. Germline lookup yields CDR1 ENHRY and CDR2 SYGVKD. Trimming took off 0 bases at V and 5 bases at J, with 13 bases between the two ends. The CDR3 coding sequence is TGTGCCATCAGTGAGTCTCCTTCAGGGGATTATGGCTACACCTTC. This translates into CAISESPSGDYGYTF.

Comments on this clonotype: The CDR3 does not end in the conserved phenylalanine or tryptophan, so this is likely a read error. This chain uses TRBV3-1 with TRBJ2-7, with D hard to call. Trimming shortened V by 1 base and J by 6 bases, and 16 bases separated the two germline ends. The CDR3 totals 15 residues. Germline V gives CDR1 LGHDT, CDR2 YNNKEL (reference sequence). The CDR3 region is CASSQVRNPPSEQYY. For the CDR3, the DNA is TGTGCCAGCAGCCAAGTCAGAAACCCTCCGAGCGAGCAGTACTAC.

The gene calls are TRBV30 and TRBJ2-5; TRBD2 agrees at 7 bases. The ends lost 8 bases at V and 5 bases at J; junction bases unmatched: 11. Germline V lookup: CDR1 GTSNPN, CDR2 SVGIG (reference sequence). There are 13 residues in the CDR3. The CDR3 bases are TGTGCCGCAGGACTCTGGGGGGGGGAGACCCAGTACTTC. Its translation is CAAGLWGGETQYF.

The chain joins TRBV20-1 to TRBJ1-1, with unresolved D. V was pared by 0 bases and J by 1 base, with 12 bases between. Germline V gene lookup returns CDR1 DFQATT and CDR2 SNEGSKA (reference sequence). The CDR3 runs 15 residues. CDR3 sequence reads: CSARDLHSPNTEAFF. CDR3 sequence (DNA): TGCAGTGCTAGAGATCTGCACAGCCCGAACACTGAAGCTTTCTTT.

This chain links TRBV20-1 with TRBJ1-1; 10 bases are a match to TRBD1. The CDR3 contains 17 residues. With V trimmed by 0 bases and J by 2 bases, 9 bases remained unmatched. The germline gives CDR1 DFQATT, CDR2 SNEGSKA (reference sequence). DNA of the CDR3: TGCAGTGCTAGAGAAGGAGGGACAGGGGCTTTAAACACTGAAGCTTTCTTT. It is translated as CSAREGGTGALNTEAFF.

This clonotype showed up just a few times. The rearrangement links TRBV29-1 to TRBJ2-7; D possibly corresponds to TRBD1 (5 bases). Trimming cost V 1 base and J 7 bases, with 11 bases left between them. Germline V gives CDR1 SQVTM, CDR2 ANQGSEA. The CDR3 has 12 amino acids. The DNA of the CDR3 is TGCAGCGTTGAAGCCAGGGTGGGGGAGCAGTACTTC. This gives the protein CSVEARVGEQYF.

This chain's CDR3 is CASSPQGYGEQYF. DNA for the CDR3: TGTGCCAGCAGTCCCCAGGGGTACGGGGAGCAGTACTTC. V and J are TRBV27 and TRBJ2-7; D may be TRBD1 (6 bases). Germline CDR1 MNHEY, CDR2 SMNVEV (reference sequence). The germline V and J ends were trimmed by 5 bases and 7 bases, with 15 bases remaining between them. The CDR3 loop spans 13 amino acids.

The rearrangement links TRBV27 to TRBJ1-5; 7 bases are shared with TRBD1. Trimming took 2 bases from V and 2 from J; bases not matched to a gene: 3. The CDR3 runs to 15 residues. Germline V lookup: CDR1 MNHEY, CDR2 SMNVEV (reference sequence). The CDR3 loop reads CASSLRGPGNQPQHF. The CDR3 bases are TGTGCCAGCAGTTTAAGGGGGCCCGGCAATCAGCCCCAGCATTTT.

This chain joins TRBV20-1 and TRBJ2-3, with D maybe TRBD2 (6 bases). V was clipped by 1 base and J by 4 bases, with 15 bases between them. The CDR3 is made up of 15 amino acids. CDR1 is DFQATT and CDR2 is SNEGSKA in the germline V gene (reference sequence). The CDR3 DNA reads TGCAGTGCTAGAGGAGGGACTCCGGCGGCAGATACGCAGTATTTT. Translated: CSARGGTPAADTQYF.

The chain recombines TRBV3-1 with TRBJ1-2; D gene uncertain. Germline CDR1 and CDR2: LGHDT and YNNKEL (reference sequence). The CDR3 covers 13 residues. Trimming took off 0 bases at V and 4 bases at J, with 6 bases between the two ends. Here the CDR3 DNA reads TGTGCCAGCAGCCAAGAAGGGCCCTATGGCTACACCTTC. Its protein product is CASSQEGPYGYTF.

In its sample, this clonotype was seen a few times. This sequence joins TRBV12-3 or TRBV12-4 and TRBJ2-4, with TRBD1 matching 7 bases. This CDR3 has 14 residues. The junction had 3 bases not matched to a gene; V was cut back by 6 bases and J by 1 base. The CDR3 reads CASSSQGAKNIQYF. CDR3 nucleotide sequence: TGTGCCAGCAGCTCACAGGGGGCCAAAAACATTCAGTACTTC.

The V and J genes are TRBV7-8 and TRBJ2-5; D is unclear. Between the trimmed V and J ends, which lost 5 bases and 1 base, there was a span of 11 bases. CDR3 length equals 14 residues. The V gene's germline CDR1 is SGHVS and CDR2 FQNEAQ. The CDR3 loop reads CASSGTWGQETQYF. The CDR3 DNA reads TGTGCCAGCAGCGGAACCTGGGGCCAAGAGACCCAGTACTTC.

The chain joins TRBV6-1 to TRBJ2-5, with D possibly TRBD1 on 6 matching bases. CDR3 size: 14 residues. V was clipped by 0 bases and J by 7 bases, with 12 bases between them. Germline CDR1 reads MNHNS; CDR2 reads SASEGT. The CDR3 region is CASSEAQGIGTQYF. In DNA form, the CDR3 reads TGTGCCAGCAGTGAAGCGCAGGGGATTGGGACCCAGTACTTC.

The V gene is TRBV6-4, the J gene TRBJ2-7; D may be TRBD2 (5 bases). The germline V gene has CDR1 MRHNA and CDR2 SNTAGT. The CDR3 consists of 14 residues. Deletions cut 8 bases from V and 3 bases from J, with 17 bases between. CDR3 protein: CASSEGGSGYEQYF. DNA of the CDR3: TGTGCCAGCTCCGAAGGTGGGAGCGGCTACGAGCAGTACTTC.